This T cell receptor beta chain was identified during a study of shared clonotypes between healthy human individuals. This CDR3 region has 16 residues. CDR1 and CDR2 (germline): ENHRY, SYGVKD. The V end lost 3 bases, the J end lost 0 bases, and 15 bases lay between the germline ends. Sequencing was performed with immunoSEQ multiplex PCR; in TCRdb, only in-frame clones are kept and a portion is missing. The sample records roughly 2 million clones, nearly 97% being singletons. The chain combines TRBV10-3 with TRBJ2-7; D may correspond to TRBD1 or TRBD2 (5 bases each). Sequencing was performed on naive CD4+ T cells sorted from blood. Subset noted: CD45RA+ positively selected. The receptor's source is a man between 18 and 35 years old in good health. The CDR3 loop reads CAISDYGTTNSYEQYF. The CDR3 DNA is TGTGCCATCAGTGATTACGGGACGACCAACTCCTACGAGCAGTACTTC.